The sequence of this T cell receptor (beta chain) was determined in a study of T-cell reconstitution after alpha-beta-depleted transplantation in children. There are a few counts of this clonotype. It was with unique molecular identifiers that the TCRbeta library was prepared. MiXCR was run by TCRdb on the PCR reads, yielding one entry per CDR3 protein. The sample contains around 380,000 distinct CDR3 sequences, around 9.9% of which appear only once. Germline loops: CDR1 MRHNA, CDR2 SNTAGT. V was clipped by 3 bases and J by 0 bases, with 13 bases between them. CDR3 length: 16 residues. This clonotype originated in a human donor who donated a stem cell graft to a child with acute myeloid leukemia. The chain has TRBV6-4 and TRBJ2-3; D unclear. Sequences were derived from PBMCs from the stem cell graft donor, sampled from the stem cell graft. CDR3 sequence (DNA): TGTGCCAGCAGTGAGTCTGCAGGACCTAGCACAGATACGCAGTATTTT. Translation: CASSESAGPSTDTQYF.